Listed below are T cell receptor beta chains from one sample, sequenced in a study of CD8+ T cells in alopecia areata. The table came from immunoSEQ multiplex PCR; TCRdb's copy has only in-frame clones and leaves some out. The profile covers over 90,000 clones, with 85% to 90% appearing a single time and 11% taken by the ten largest. The sequences come from CD8+ T cells sorted from blood, collected between weeks 30 and 35, from a patient treated with tofacitinib. These receptors came from a human donor with alopecia areata. The CDR3 runs from the conserved cysteine through the conserved F or W.

J gene | V gene | CDR3 protein
TRBJ2-7 | TRBV5-1 | CASSPGTGSYEQYF
TRBJ2-7 | TRBV6-5 | CASSWGLGYEQYF
TRBJ2-7 | TRBV7-8 | CASRRGGSYEQYF
TRBJ2-3 | TRBV11-2 | CASSLGGDTQYF
TRBJ2-7 | TRBV5-1 | CASSLETPRFYEQYF
TRBJ2-1 | TRBV29-1 | CSVIGLAGFSYNEQFF
TRBJ1-1 | TRBV27 | CASSPRDQVHTEAFF
TRBJ2-1 | TRBV27 | CASSSPSGHEQFF
TRBJ2-1 | TRBV29-1 | CSLLVPSGGYNEQFF
TRBJ1-2 | TRBV4-1 | CASSQRGSRNGYTF
TRBJ2-7 | TRBV30 | CAWSGPSYEQYF
TRBJ2-6 | TRBV29-1 | CSVGVRERGANVLTF
TRBJ2-2 | TRBV10-1 | CASSDSDAGELFF
TRBJ2-7 | TRBV30 | CAWVGPGRRLDSYEQYF
TRBJ2-7 | TRBV13 | CASSLGGFYEQYF
. | TRBV29-1 | CSVSDRSSYEQYF
TRBJ1-5 | TRBV6-1 | CASSDTGASNQPQHF
TRBJ2-1 | TRBV27 | CASRAGVENEQFF
TRBJ2-3 | TRBV10-2 | CASSSGTDTQYF
TRBJ1-5 | TRBV6-6 | CASSYPMGGQPQHF
TRBJ1-6 | TRBV5-1 | CASSPDRAGDHNSPLHF
TRBJ2-3 | TRBV29-1 | CSVAGEFSDTQYF
TRBJ1-2 | TRBV29-1 | CSVLLTGIAGYGYTF
TRBJ2-5 | TRBV7-9 | CASSLPLAVETQYF
TRBJ2-7 | TRBV5-1 | CASSLRLAGGPSYEQYF
TRBJ2-7 | TRBV27 | CASSIGQGEQYF
TRBJ2-2 | TRBV14 | CASSQRPYFAENTGELFF
TRBJ1-1 | TRBV4-1 | CASSQGEGVMNTEAFF
. | TRBV6-5 | CASNPGQTTHYEQYF
TRBJ2-7 | TRBV5-1 | CASSSDRDRYEQYF
TRBJ1-2 | TRBV5-1 | CASGADKVNYGYTF
TRBJ1-2 | TRBV27 | CASSLNINYGYTF
TRBJ2-1 | TRBV5-1 | CASSFRDNEQFF
TRBJ2-7 | TRBV14 | CASSQAPGLPYEQYF
TRBJ2-1 | TRBV6-5 | CASSYGPYNEQFF
TRBJ2-7 | TRBV7-2 | CAVLLAVPYEQYF
TRBJ2-3 | TRBV5-4 | CASSFLGDTRTDTQYF
TRBJ1-1 | TRBV6-1 | CASNEGGGTEAFF
TRBJ2-3 | TRBV5-4 | CASSGGLAGFDTDTQYF
TRBJ2-7 | TRBV7-2 | CASSAGTSGGYEQYF
TRBJ2-7 | TRBV5-1 | CASSLPGGQRSYEQYF
TRBJ2-5 | TRBV4-1 | CASSPAGQALETQYF
TRBJ2-7 | TRBV12-5 | CASGLYYEQYF
TRBJ2-1 | TRBV7-8 | CASKWGQGYYNEQFF
TRBJ2-1 | TRBV4-2 | CASSHVAGDSYNEQFF
TRBJ1-2 | TRBV27 | CASSLSGQVPNYGYTF